This TCR beta chain was sequenced for a study of PD-1 blockade in classical Hodgkin lymphoma. Study-wide points: Possible causes of repertoire differences, disease activity or prior therapy, remain undefined. Diminished baseline TCR diversity has been reported in newly diagnosed patients relative to healthy donors.

V lost 4 bases and J 0 bases, leaving 14 bases between the germline ends. Germline assignment: CDR1 SGHNT and CDR2 YYREEE (reference sequence). This CDR3 has 15 residues. As concerns this clone: Its antigen is currently unknown.

As for time point: newly diagnosed, previously untreated cHL patient sample. The study purified CD4+ T cells from thawed PBMCs using magnetic negative selection. The study compared against PBMCs from newly diagnosed, untreated classical Hodgkin lymphoma. Data came from immunoSEQ multiplex PCR; TCRdb stores just in-frame clones and leaves some out. The data show approximately 27,000 clones, 89% seen once. This clonotype was sampled from a human donor with classical Hodgkin lymphoma. Sequenced sample: CD4+ T cells from blood. The J gene is TRBJ2-7, the V gene TRBV5-4, with D perhaps matching TRBD1 (6 bases). In nucleotides, the CDR3 is TGTGCCAGCAGCGTGCACAGGGTTAGCTCCTACGAGCAGTACTTC. Translation gives CASSVHRVSSYEQYF. Using reference TRBV5-4 and TRBJ2-7 for the parts outside the CDR3, the full variable domain is ETGVTQSPTHLIKTRGQQVTLRCSSQSGHNTVSWYQQALGQGPQFIFQYYREEENGRGNFPPRFSGLQFPNYSSELNVNALELDDSALYLCASSVHRVSSYEQYFGPGTRLTVT.